These T cell receptor beta chains were read from a single sample in a study of blood T cell repertoires in COVID-19. Clones were read by immunoSEQ multiplex PCR, and TCRdb kept only the in-frame ones, dropping some. The sample contains some 150,000 clones, around nine tenths of which appear only once. Specimen: peripheral blood. The receptors were gathered from a woman in her sixties or seventies with acute or convalescent COVID-19. The CDR3 runs from the conserved cysteine through the conserved F or W. Fields, in order: D gene, V gene, clone size, J gene, CDR3 protein, CDR3 DNA. The D gene is left open where the match is weak. Size tells how often a clone was seen (once, few, many) or the class of an expanded clone, and some rows leave it out.

D gene: NA
V gene: TRBV7-2
clone size: NA
J gene: TRBJ1-5
CDR3 protein: CASSSRGEGQHF
CDR3 DNA: TGTGCCAGCAGCTCTCGGGGTGAAGGACAGCATTTT

D gene: NA
V gene: TRBV7-3
clone size: NA
J gene: TRBJ2-5
CDR3 protein: CVSRETQYF
CDR3 DNA: TGTGTCTCTAGGGAGACCCAGTACTTC

D gene: TRBD1
V gene: TRBV4-3
clone size: NA
J gene: TRBJ1-2
CDR3 protein: CASSQTTGTGGAGYGYTF
CDR3 DNA: TGCGCCAGCAGCCAAACTACCGGGACAGGGGGCGCGGGCTATGGCTACACCTTC

D gene: NA
V gene: TRBV5-1
clone size: NA
J gene: TRBJ1-2
CDR3 protein: CASSLGGQYYGYTF
CDR3 DNA: TGCGCCAGCAGCTTGGGCGGACAATACTATGGCTACACCTTC

D gene: NA
V gene: TRBV21-1
clone size: NA
J gene: TRBJ2-1
CDR3 protein: CASSKEDPRERSYNEQFF
CDR3 DNA: TGTGCCAGCAGCAAAGAGGATCCAAGGGAGCGCTCCTACAATGAGCAGTTCTTC

D gene: TRBD1
V gene: TRBV6-5
clone size: NA
J gene: TRBJ1-6
CDR3 protein: CASSPRQGHNSPLHF
CDR3 DNA: TGTGCCAGCAGTCCAAGACAGGGCCATAATTCACCCCTCCACTTT

D gene: NA
V gene: TRBV10-3
clone size: NA
J gene: TRBJ1-1
CDR3 protein: CAISDRQLNTEAFF
CDR3 DNA: TGTGCCATCAGTGATAGACAGCTGAACACTGAAGCTTTCTTT

D gene: TRBD1
V gene: TRBV5-4
clone size: once
J gene: TRBJ2-5
CDR3 protein: CASRKNEGQGKTQYF
CDR3 DNA: TGTGCCAGCAGAAAGAACGAGGGACAGGGGAAGACCCAGTACTTC

D gene: TRBD1
V gene: TRBV30
clone size: NA
J gene: TRBJ2-7
CDR3 protein: CAWSADRDYEQYF
CDR3 DNA: TGTGCCTGGAGTGCGGACAGGGACTACGAGCAGTACTTC

D gene: TRBD2
V gene: TRBV4-2
clone size: NA
J gene: TRBJ2-4
CDR3 protein: CASSTLGGGLAKNIQYF
CDR3 DNA: TGTGCCAGCAGCACCCTCGGGGGGGGACTAGCCAAAAACATTCAGTACTTC

D gene: NA
V gene: TRBV5-1
clone size: NA
J gene: TRBJ2-5
CDR3 protein: CASSLANKQETQYF
CDR3 DNA: TGCGCCAGCAGCTTGGCCAACAAGCAAGAGACCCAGTACTTC

D gene: NA
V gene: TRBV11-1
clone size: NA
J gene: TRBJ1-1
CDR3 protein: CASSLKGDTEAFF
CDR3 DNA: TGTGCCAGCAGCTTAAAAGGGGACACTGAAGCTTTCTTT

D gene: NA
V gene: TRBV2
clone size: once
J gene: TRBJ2-7
CDR3 protein: CASRFFYEQYF
CDR3 DNA: TGTGCCAGCAGATTCTTCTACGAGCAGTACTTC

D gene: NA
V gene: TRBV13
clone size: NA
J gene: TRBJ1-1
CDR3 protein: CASSPGIEAFF
CDR3 DNA: TGTGCCAGCAGCCCAGGGATTGAAGCTTTCTTT

D gene: NA
V gene: TRBV19
clone size: NA
J gene: TRBJ1-6
CDR3 protein: CATQYGKDSYNSPLHF
CDR3 DNA: TGTGCCACCCAATACGGAAAGGACAGTTATAATTCACCCCTCCACTTT

D gene: NA
V gene: TRBV18
clone size: NA
J gene: TRBJ2-5
CDR3 protein: CASSPPNSQETQYF
CDR3 DNA: TGTGCCAGCTCACCACCGAACAGCCAAGAGACCCAGTACTTC

D gene: TRBD1
V gene: TRBV7-3
clone size: NA
J gene: TRBJ2-5
CDR3 protein: CASSSPGTDQETQYF
CDR3 DNA: TGTGCCAGCAGCTCGCCCGGGACAGATCAAGAGACCCAGTACTTC

D gene: NA
V gene: TRBV4-1
clone size: NA
J gene: TRBJ2-1
CDR3 protein: CASSRGSLEQFF
CDR3 DNA: TGCGCCAGCAGCCGAGGATCTTTGGAGCAGTTCTTC

D gene: NA
V gene: TRBV7-6
clone size: NA
J gene: TRBJ1-3
CDR3 protein: CASSLAGGPRNTIYF
CDR3 DNA: TGTGCCAGCAGCTTAGCAGGGGGTCCTAGAAACACCATATATTTT

D gene: NA
V gene: TRBV9
clone size: NA
J gene: TRBJ1-1
CDR3 protein: CASSVVGGNTEAFF
CDR3 DNA: TGTGCCAGCAGCGTAGTAGGGGGGAACACTGAAGCTTTCTTT

D gene: NA
V gene: TRBV6-5
clone size: NA
J gene: TRBJ1-1
CDR3 protein: CASTQRGDTEAFF
CDR3 DNA: TGTGCCAGCACCCAACGGGGGGACACTGAAGCTTTCTTT

D gene: NA
V gene: TRBV7-2
clone size: NA
J gene: TRBJ2-3
CDR3 protein: CASSLAGLTDTQYF
CDR3 DNA: TGTGCCAGCAGCTTGGCGGGTCTCACAGATACGCAGTATTTT

D gene: NA
V gene: TRBV6-5
clone size: NA
J gene: TRBJ1-2
CDR3 protein: CAILTEINYGYTF
CDR3 DNA: TGTGCCATACTAACCGAGATAAACTATGGCTACACCTTC

D gene: TRBD2
V gene: TRBV4-3
clone size: NA
J gene: TRBJ2-3
CDR3 protein: CASSHLTSGEADTQYF
CDR3 DNA: TGCGCCAGCAGCCACTTGACTAGCGGGGAGGCAGATACGCAGTATTTT

D gene: TRBD1
V gene: TRBV4-1
clone size: NA
J gene: TRBJ2-6
CDR3 protein: CASSQDFGQVGFSGANVLTF
CDR3 DNA: TGCGCCAGCAGCCAAGATTTCGGACAGGTGGGATTCTCTGGGGCCAACGTCCTGACTTTC

D gene: NA
V gene: TRBV5-1
clone size: NA
J gene: TRBJ1-3
CDR3 protein: CATAVGLKIRGTGNTIYF
CDR3 DNA: TGCGCCACCGCGGTTGGTTTGAAGATCCGGGGGACTGGAAACACCATATATTTT

D gene: NA
V gene: TRBV5-1
clone size: NA
J gene: TRBJ1-1
CDR3 protein: CASSPGHPMNTEAFF
CDR3 DNA: TGCGCCAGCAGCCCGGGACATCCGATGAACACTGAAGCTTTCTTT

D gene: NA
V gene: TRBV7-8
clone size: NA
J gene: TRBJ1-3
CDR3 protein: CASSLTARTSRSGNTIYF
CDR3 DNA: TGTGCCAGCAGCTTAACTGCGCGTACTTCCCGCTCTGGAAACACCATATATTTT

D gene: NA
V gene: TRBV4-3
clone size: NA
J gene: TRBJ2-2
CDR3 protein: CASSPYRTGELFF
CDR3 DNA: TGCGCCAGCAGCCCGTACAGGACCGGGGAGCTGTTTTTT

D gene: TRBD2
V gene: TRBV7-3
clone size: NA
J gene: TRBJ2-5
CDR3 protein: CASSPVAGAQETQYF
CDR3 DNA: TGTGCCAGCAGCCCCGTAGCGGGGGCTCAAGAGACCCAGTACTTC

D gene: NA
V gene: TRBV5-8
clone size: NA
J gene: TRBJ2-1
CDR3 protein: CASSLGDFGTYNEQFF
CDR3 DNA: TGTGCCAGCAGCTTGGGGGACTTTGGGACCTACAATGAGCAGTTCTTC

D gene: TRBD1
V gene: TRBV5-4
clone size: NA
J gene: TRBJ2-3
CDR3 protein: CASSLGGTAFLGDTQYF
CDR3 DNA: TGTGCCAGCAGCTTGGGGGGGACAGCCTTCCTCGGGGATACGCAGTATTTT

D gene: NA
V gene: TRBV3-1/TRBV3-2
clone size: once
J gene: TRBJ1-1
CDR3 protein: CASSFITGNTEAFF
CDR3 DNA: TGTGCCAGCAGCTTCATTACAGGGAACACTGAAGCTTTCTTT

D gene: NA
V gene: TRBV6-6
clone size: NA
J gene: TRBJ1-2
CDR3 protein: CASSGQNNYGYTF
CDR3 DNA: TGTGCCAGCAGTGGACAGAATAACTATGGCTACACCTTC

D gene: NA
V gene: TRBV30
clone size: NA
J gene: TRBJ2-2
CDR3 protein: CARKWGEATGELFF
CDR3 DNA: TGTGCGCGAAAGTGGGGGGAGGCAACCGGGGAGCTGTTTTTT

D gene: TRBD2
V gene: TRBV4-2
clone size: NA
J gene: TRBJ2-5
CDR3 protein: CASSQDGSSGSIQYF
CDR3 DNA: TGTGCCAGCAGCCAAGATGGGTCTAGCGGTTCGATCCAGTACTTC

D gene: NA
V gene: TRBV28
clone size: NA
J gene: TRBJ1-2
CDR3 protein: CASSEDMLFYGYTF
CDR3 DNA: TGTGCCAGCAGTGAGGACATGCTGTTCTATGGCTACACCTTC

D gene: NA
V gene: TRBV28
clone size: NA
J gene: TRBJ2-4
CDR3 protein: CASSLKVHRYLAKNIQYF
CDR3 DNA: TGTGCCAGCAGTTTAAAAGTCCACAGATACTTAGCCAAAAACATTCAGTACTTC

D gene: NA
V gene: TRBV5-1
clone size: NA
J gene: TRBJ2-4
CDR3 protein: CASSLDPENIQYF
CDR3 DNA: TGCGCCAGCAGCTTGGACCCAGAAAACATTCAGTACTTC

D gene: NA
V gene: TRBV4-1
clone size: few
J gene: TRBJ2-1
CDR3 protein: CASSQMGLGYNEQFF
CDR3 DNA: TGCGCCAGCAGCCAGATGGGACTTGGCTACAATGAGCAGTTCTTC

D gene: TRBD1
V gene: TRBV24-1
clone size: once
J gene: TRBJ1-2
CDR3 protein: CATSPKGQGVDYGYTF
CDR3 DNA: TGTGCCACCAGTCCCAAAGGACAGGGGGTCGACTATGGCTACACCTTC

D gene: NA
V gene: TRBV4-2
clone size: NA
J gene: TRBJ2-3
CDR3 protein: CASSPPADTQYF
CDR3 DNA: TGTGCCAGCAGCCCGCCGGCAGATACGCAGTATTTT

D gene: NA
V gene: TRBV3-1/TRBV3-2
clone size: NA
J gene: TRBJ1-1
CDR3 protein: CASSQFRDTEAFF
CDR3 DNA: TGTGCCAGCAGCCAGTTCAGGGACACTGAAGCTTTCTTT

D gene: TRBD1
V gene: TRBV10-3
clone size: NA
J gene: TRBJ1-4
CDR3 protein: CATRGQGDNEKLFF
CDR3 DNA: TGTGCCACCAGGGGACAGGGGGACAATGAAAAACTGTTTTTT

D gene: NA
V gene: TRBV28
clone size: NA
J gene: TRBJ1-1
CDR3 protein: CASSRLQGGGSGAFF
CDR3 DNA: TGTGCCAGCAGTAGACTACAGGGCGGGGGTTCAGGAGCTTTCTTT

D gene: TRBD1
V gene: TRBV7-8
clone size: NA
J gene: TRBJ1-5
CDR3 protein: CASSLSPTGTGGQPQHF
CDR3 DNA: TGTGCCAGCAGCTTATCCCCCACCGGGACAGGAGGTCAGCCCCAGCATTTT

D gene: TRBD1
V gene: TRBV7-7
clone size: NA
J gene: TRBJ2-2
CDR3 protein: CASSPRTGGATGELFF
CDR3 DNA: TGTGCTAGCAGCCCCCGGACAGGGGGCGCAACCGGGGAGCTGTTTTTT

D gene: TRBD2
V gene: TRBV30
clone size: once
J gene: TRBJ2-2
CDR3 protein: CAFSGGANTGELFF
CDR3 DNA: TGTGCCTTCTCGGGGGGGGCGAACACCGGGGAGCTGTTTTTT

D gene: TRBD1
V gene: TRBV6-5
clone size: NA
J gene: TRBJ1-6
CDR3 protein: CASSYSGTANSPLHF
CDR3 DNA: TGTGCCAGCAGTTACTCCGGGACAGCTAATTCACCCCTCCACTTT

D gene: NA
V gene: TRBV2
clone size: NA
J gene: TRBJ1-1
CDR3 protein: CASSMSGGNTEAFF
CDR3 DNA: TGTGCCAGCAGTATGTCTGGAGGGAACACTGAAGCTTTCTTT

D gene: TRBD2
V gene: TRBV15
clone size: once
J gene: TRBJ2-5
CDR3 protein: CATSSILAEQETQYF
CDR3 DNA: TGTGCCACCAGCAGCATCCTAGCGGAACAAGAGACCCAGTACTTC

D gene: NA
V gene: TRBV2
clone size: NA
J gene: TRBJ2-3
CDR3 protein: CASSHSPGGGDTQYF
CDR3 DNA: TGTGCCAGCAGTCATTCCCCGGGGGGCGGGGATACGCAGTATTTT

D gene: NA
V gene: TRBV4-1
clone size: NA
J gene: TRBJ2-1
CDR3 protein: CASSQQTSRPHEQFF
CDR3 DNA: TGCGCCAGCAGCCAGCAAACTTCTAGGCCCCATGAGCAGTTCTTC

D gene: TRBD2
V gene: TRBV7-9
clone size: NA
J gene: TRBJ2-1
CDR3 protein: CASSLERGAYNEQFF
CDR3 DNA: TGTGCCAGCAGCTTAGAGCGGGGGGCCTACAATGAGCAGTTCTTC

D gene: NA
V gene: TRBV4-1
clone size: NA
J gene: TRBJ1-1
CDR3 protein: CASSPGDTEAFF
CDR3 DNA: TGCGCCAGCAGCCCAGGGGACACTGAAGCTTTCTTT

D gene: TRBD2
V gene: TRBV11-1
clone size: NA
J gene: TRBJ2-1
CDR3 protein: CASSRRGGSYNEQFF
CDR3 DNA: TGTGCCAGCAGTCGCCGGGGGGGATCCTACAATGAGCAGTTCTTC

D gene: TRBD1
V gene: TRBV29-1
clone size: few
J gene: TRBJ2-1
CDR3 protein: CSVPPGTGSYNEQFF
CDR3 DNA: TGCAGCGTTCCCCCCGGGACAGGGTCCTACAATGAGCAGTTCTTC

D gene: NA
V gene: TRBV5-4
clone size: NA
J gene: TRBJ2-1
CDR3 protein: CASSLDQGLNNEQFF
CDR3 DNA: TGTGCCAGCAGCTTGGATCAGGGGTTGAACAATGAGCAGTTCTTC

D gene: TRBD1
V gene: TRBV5-1
clone size: once
J gene: TRBJ2-2
CDR3 protein: CASRDRVGSNTGELFF
CDR3 DNA: TGCGCCAGCAGAGACAGGGTGGGGTCGAACACCGGGGAGCTGTTTTTT

D gene: TRBD1
V gene: TRBV5-4
clone size: NA
J gene: TRBJ2-7
CDR3 protein: CASSFGLTGTAALQYF
CDR3 DNA: TGTGCCAGCAGCTTTGGGCTCACCGGGACAGCAGCCTTGCAGTACTTC